The rows below give T cell receptor beta chains drawn from one sample of a study of CXCR3-negative and CXCR3-positive naive CD8 T cells. TCRdb reanalyzed the 5' RACE reads, giving one entry per CDR3 protein sequence and no DNA. This sample contains 45,000 to 60,000 distinct CDR3 sequences. The sequenced material came from memory CD8+ T cells from blood. Source of these receptors: a human donor in good health. Some clones in this sample may be carry-over from other donors' samples. Both conserved end residues are part of each CDR3. Clone size is given for some rows only: seen once, a few or many times, or a class if the clone is expanded.

clone size | J gene | V gene | CDR3 protein
NA | TRBJ2-5 | TRBV28 | CASSLGQLAETQYF
medium-sized | TRBJ1-1 | TRBV20-1 | CSARDRWDTEAFF
NA | TRBJ1-2 | TRBV27 | CASSRGEGGGYTF
NA | TRBJ2-7 | TRBV15 | CATSSRQAYEQYF
NA | TRBJ1-1 | TRBV29-1 | CSVEGLHPEAFF
NA | TRBJ2-3 | TRBV27 | CASSFQGIGNTQYF
NA | TRBJ2-7 | TRBV6-6 | CASSYRTGADSSYEQYF
NA | TRBJ1-1 | TRBV7-9 | CASMRDGGNTEAFF
NA | TRBJ2-1 | TRBV3-1 | CASSPGPGIYEQFF
NA | TRBJ2-3 | TRBV7-9 | CASSPQTLTSLTDTQYF
NA | TRBJ2-7 | TRBV11-1 | CASSFPGTTYEQYF
NA | TRBJ1-1 | TRBV6-2/TRBV6-3 | CASSWNRGNVMNTEAFF
NA | TRBJ1-1 | TRBV7-9 | CASSDGTLHTEAFF
NA | TRBJ1-2 | TRBV14 | CASSQDIAGPYGYTF
NA | TRBJ2-1 | TRBV6-2/TRBV6-3 | CASSTGRGPYNEQFF
NA | TRBJ1-3 | TRBV9 | CASSHPRDISGNTIYF
NA | TRBJ2-7 | TRBV7-2 | CASSLGQFPSYEQYF
NA | TRBJ2-2 | TRBV7-8 | CASSLDRGGSGELFF
NA | TRBJ2-3 | TRBV5-5 | CASSLAGREGTDTQYF
NA | TRBJ2-1 | TRBV19 | CASSQGHNEQFF
NA | TRBJ2-7 | TRBV29-1 | CSTWDGTSYEQYF
NA | TRBJ2-1 | TRBV12-3/TRBV12-4 | CASRSRDSSYNEQFF
NA | TRBJ2-2 | TRBV7-6 | CASSGGPRGGAVGELFF
NA | TRBJ2-1 | TRBV11-2 | CASSLTDLNEQFF
NA | TRBJ2-7 | TRBV7-2 | CASRSDVGSPSEQYF
NA | TRBJ2-1 | TRBV29-1 | CSVDGQEIYNEQFF
medium-sized | TRBJ1-1 | TRBV2 | CASSEGLATDTEAFF
NA | TRBJ2-7 | TRBV4-1 | CASSQGVGGLYEQYF
NA | TRBJ2-3 | TRBV6-2/TRBV6-3 | CASSSRLAGADTQYF
NA | TRBJ1-1 | TRBV28 | CASSLKITDTEAFF
NA | TRBJ2-2 | TRBV28 | CATPTQGNTGELFF
NA | TRBJ2-4 | TRBV20-1 | CSAYRENIQYF
NA | TRBJ2-1 | TRBV6-2/TRBV6-3 | CASYPGLAGPAHYNNEQFF
NA | TRBJ2-7 | TRBV6-2/TRBV6-3 | CASSLGGQNYEQYF
NA | TRBJ1-1 | TRBV27 | CASSSTPGTRAFF
NA | TRBJ2-7 | TRBV7-9 | CASSLVPIRGNSYEQYF
NA | TRBJ1-1 | TRBV7-9 | CASSLEGGQAYMNTEAFF
NA | TRBJ2-6 | TRBV4-2 | CASSQKTGSGANVLTF
NA | TRBJ2-1 | TRBV7-3 | CADSGGGSYNEQFF
NA | TRBJ2-2 | TRBV6-2/TRBV6-3 | CASRGKGNTGELFF
NA | TRBJ1-4 | TRBV20-1 | CSVGQGYATNEKLFF
NA | TRBJ1-2 | TRBV29-1 | CSVTTGAVSYGYTF
NA | TRBJ2-7 | TRBV29-1 | CSVEFRDSNYEQYF
NA | TRBJ1-1 | TRBV21-1 | CAILSIPRTGQTEAFF
NA | TRBJ2-1 | TRBV27 | CASSLGSHNEQFF
NA | TRBJ2-7 | TRBV9 | CASSPPFGTETYEQYF
NA | TRBJ2-2 | TRBV9 | CASSGGGDTGELFF
NA | TRBJ2-7 | TRBV2 | CASSPSPGSYEQYF
NA | TRBJ2-3 | TRBV2 | CASSVSIAVTDTQYF
NA | TRBJ2-7 | TRBV7-2 | CASSFSGDYYEQYF
NA | TRBJ1-5 | TRBV6-6 | CATGGRIGQPQHF
NA | TRBJ1-1 | TRBV11-2 | CASSLDHYRTEAFF
NA | TRBJ2-1 | TRBV6-4 | CASSDRDGSYNEQFF
NA | TRBJ1-2 | TRBV6-2/TRBV6-3 | CASSHRDVDGGYTF
NA | TRBJ2-3 | TRBV15 | CATSREGDYTDTQYF
NA | TRBJ1-1 | TRBV28 | CASSFAGQGRTEAFF